The following is a T cell receptor beta chain sequence with its context. The antigen it binds to is not known. Base qualities are not at hand, and no much larger clone is one base apart. The collaborating institutions used their own protocols to collect whole blood in K2EDTA tubes. For TCRbeta analysis, collaborator samples were shipped as frozen whole blood, as isolated PBMCs, or as DNA extracted from either sample type. The immunoSEQ Assay, a bias-controlled multiplex PCR, was used to amplify TCRbeta CDR3 regions from genomic DNA. In the original analysis: Nucleated cell counts per sample were estimated from amplification of reference gene primers within the assay. Sequence reads were collapsed and filtered to measure the absolute abundance of every unique TCRbeta CDR3 rearrangement. For each sample, productive Simpson clonality was calculated as the square root of Simpson's diversity index over productive rearrangements. TCRdb holds this immuneACCESS table with in-frame rearrangements only. Some clones are missing; in checked studies, unresolved V genes explain under half, and the rest has no known cause. V and J calls and clone size are given by that table; D and trimming were obtained from the DNA. In all, the sample holds roughly 58,000 clones, and 76% of those were seen once. The ten largest account for more than 20% of the sample.

This specimen comes from a study of blood T cell repertoires in COVID-19 (dated by TCRdb to 2018 to 2020). In terms of the full investigation: The collaborator samples originated in the United States, Italy and Spain and spanned the acute and convalescent phases of COVID-19. The material from the prospective study consisted of cDNA or gDNA derived from T cells, B-cell-depleted T cells, or PBMCs. The samples were drawn from two sources: the first 160 participants of the ongoing ImmuneRACE study, and 1,254 subjects contributed by 6 global collaborators. A de-identified subject ID, COVID-19 status, age in years and sex were almost always included in the sample metadata. The dataset comprised deeply sampled blood TCRbeta repertoires from subjects exposed to, actively infected with, or recovered from COVID-19. The repertoires were made available in a free public database intended to serve as a resource for research on the immune response to SARS-CoV-2. Where available, HLA class I and class II types were obtained from metadata supplied by the sample provider rather than from assay-based typing. Study-level results and caveats: Clinical and demographic metadata were provided uncurated, with the amount varying by source and participant.

CDR1 and CDR2 (KGHSH, LQKENI) derive from the germline V gene. The germline V and J ends show losses of 3 bases and 3 bases respectively, and no gene match explains 8 bases of the junction. The CDR3, from cysteine to phenylalanine, totals 16 residues. The DNA shown is the 48-base CDR3, in frame from base 1. The chain is assembled from TRBV18 and TRBJ1-5, and TRBD1 matches 7 of the central bases. Sequencing was done on a sample of peripheral blood. The source is a man in his forties or fifties with active or convalescent COVID-19. The CDR3 here reads CASSPGAGGYNQPQHF. The sequenced DNA: TGTGCCAGCTCACCCGGGGCAGGGGGTTACAATCAGCCCCAGCATTTT.